This T cell receptor (beta chain) derives from a study of T-cell reconstitution after alpha-beta-depleted transplantation in children. About this clonotype: Its antigen is still unknown.

Trimming shortened V by 0 bases and J by 4 bases, and 13 bases separated the two germline ends. This CDR3 has 15 amino acids. Germline loops: CDR1 LNHNV, CDR2 YYDKDF (reference sequence). Unique molecular identifiers were used to barcode this TCRbeta library. TCRdb analysed the PCR reads with MiXCR anew, one entry per CDR3 protein. The sample consists of 300,000 to 400,000 distinct CDR3 sequences, 16% of them appearing once. Findings of the study overall: Diversity of TCRbeta at day 60 was high in some patients, arising from surviving recipient T cells and thymic progenitors.

This material consisted of PBMCs, mostly from graft donor cells, taken 360 days after TCRalphabeta/CD19-depleted stem cell transplant. The clonotype was recovered from a male patient between 2 and 10 years old who had a stem cell transplant for acute lymphoblastic leukemia, so the T cells may come from the graft donor. The chain links TRBV15 to TRBJ2-7; no reliable D call. CDR3 sequence reads: CATSRDWRLGYEQYF. CDR3 in DNA: TGTGCCACCAGCAGAGATTGGAGACTTGGGTACGAGCAGTACTTC.